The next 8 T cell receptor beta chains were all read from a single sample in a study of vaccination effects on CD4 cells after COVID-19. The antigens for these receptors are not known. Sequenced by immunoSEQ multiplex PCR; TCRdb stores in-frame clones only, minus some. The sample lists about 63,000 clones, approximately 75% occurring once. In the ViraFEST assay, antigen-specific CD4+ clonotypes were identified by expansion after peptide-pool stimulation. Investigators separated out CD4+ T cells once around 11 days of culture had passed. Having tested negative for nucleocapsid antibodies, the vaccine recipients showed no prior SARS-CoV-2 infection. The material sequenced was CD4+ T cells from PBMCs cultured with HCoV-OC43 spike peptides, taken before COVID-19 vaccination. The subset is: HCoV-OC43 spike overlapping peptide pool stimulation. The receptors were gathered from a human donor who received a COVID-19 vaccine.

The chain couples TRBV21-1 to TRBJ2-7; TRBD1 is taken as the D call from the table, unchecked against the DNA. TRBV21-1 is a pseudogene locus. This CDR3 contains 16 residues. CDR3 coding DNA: TGTGCCAGCAGCAAGCCGGGGACAGGGCTCTCCTACGAGCAGTACGTC. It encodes CASSKPGTGLSYEQYV.

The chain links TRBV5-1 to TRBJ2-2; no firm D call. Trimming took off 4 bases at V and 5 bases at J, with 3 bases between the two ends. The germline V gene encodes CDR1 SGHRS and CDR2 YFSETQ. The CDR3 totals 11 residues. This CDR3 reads CASSTTGELFF. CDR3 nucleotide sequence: TGCGCCAGCAGCACGACCGGGGAGCTGTTTTTT.

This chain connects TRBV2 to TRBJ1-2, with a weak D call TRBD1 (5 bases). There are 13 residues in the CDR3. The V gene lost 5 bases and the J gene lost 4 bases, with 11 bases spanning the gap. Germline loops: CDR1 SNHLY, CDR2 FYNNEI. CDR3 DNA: TGTGCCAGCAGTTTGGGGGGAATCTATGGCTACACCTTC. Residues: CASSLGGIYGYTF.

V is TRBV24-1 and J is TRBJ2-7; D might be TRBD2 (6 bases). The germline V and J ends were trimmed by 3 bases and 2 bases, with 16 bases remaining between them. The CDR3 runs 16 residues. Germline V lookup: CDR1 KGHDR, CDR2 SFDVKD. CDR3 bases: TGTGCCACCAGTGATGGCGGACGGGAGTTGGCCTACGAGCAGTACGTC. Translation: CATSDGGRELAYEQYV.

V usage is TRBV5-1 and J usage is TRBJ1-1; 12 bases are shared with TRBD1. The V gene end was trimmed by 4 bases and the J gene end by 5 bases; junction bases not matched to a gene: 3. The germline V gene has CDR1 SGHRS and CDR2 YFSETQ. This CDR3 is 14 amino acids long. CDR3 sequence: CASSTGQGATEAFF. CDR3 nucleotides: TGCGCCAGCAGCACGGGACAGGGGGCGACTGAAGCTTTCTTT.

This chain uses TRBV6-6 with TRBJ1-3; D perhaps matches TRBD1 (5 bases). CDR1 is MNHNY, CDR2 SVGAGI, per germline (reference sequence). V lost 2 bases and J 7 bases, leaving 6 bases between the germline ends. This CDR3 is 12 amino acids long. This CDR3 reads CASSYRGNTIYF. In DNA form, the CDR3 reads TGTGCCAGCAGTTACCGGGGGAACACCATATATTTT.

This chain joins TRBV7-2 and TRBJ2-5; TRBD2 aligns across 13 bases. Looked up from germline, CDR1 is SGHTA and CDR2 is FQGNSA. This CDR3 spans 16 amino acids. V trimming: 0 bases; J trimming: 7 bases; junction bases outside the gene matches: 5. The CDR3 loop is CASSLATRLAGGTQYF. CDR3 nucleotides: TGTGCCAGCAGCTTAGCCACGAGACTAGCGGGGGGGACCCAGTACTTC.

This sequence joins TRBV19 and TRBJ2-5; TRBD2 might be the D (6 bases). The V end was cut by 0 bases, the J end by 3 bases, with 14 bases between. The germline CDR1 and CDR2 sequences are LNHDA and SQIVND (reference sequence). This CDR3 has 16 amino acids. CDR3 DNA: TGTGCCAGTAGTATAGAGCCTCCGGGACTCAAAGAGACCCAGTACTTC. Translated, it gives CASSIEPPGLKETQYF. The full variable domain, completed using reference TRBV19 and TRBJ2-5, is DGGITQSPKYLFRKEGQNVTLSCEQNLNHDAMYWYRQDPGQGLRLIYYSQIVNDFQKGDIAEGYSVSREKKESFPLTVTSAQKNPTAFYLCASSIEPPGLKETQYFGPGTRLLVL.